This T cell receptor (beta chain) derives from a study of T cells in Graves' hyperthyroidism and ophthalmopathy. Around 10 ml of fresh peripheral blood supplied the PBMCs. RNA transcripts yielded amplified TCR beta CDR3 regions. A first-round RT-PCR of the TCR CDR3 used the HTBI primer set. TCRdb independently ran MiXCR on the multiplex PCR reads; one entry per CDR3 protein. The sample consists of more than 20,000 distinct CDR3 sequences, about 49% of them appearing once. V lost 6 bases and J 0 bases, leaving 15 bases between the germline ends. The CDR3 sequence is 15 residues long. Germline lookup yields CDR1 SGHAT and CDR2 FQNNGV. In the case of this clonotype: Antigen specificity is unknown.

Overall study findings and caveats: The model's output predicted ophthalmopathy at a median of approximately 6.5 months prior to onset.

The chain carries TRBV11-2 and TRBJ2-7; no clear D. The sequenced sample consisted of blood. This TCR derives from a woman between 40 and 55 years old with Graves' hyperthyroidism that later progressed to Graves' ophthalmopathy. The CDR3 DNA follows: TGTGCCAGCAGTCGATACGGTGACCCCTCCTACGAGCAGTACTTC. Protein: CASSRYGDPSYEQYF.